This T cell receptor beta chain was sequenced for a study of T-cell memory formation after mild COVID-19. As for the study in general: TCR clustering was largely donor specific. Study-level points and caveats: The appearance of some responding clones in pre-infection memory suggested that cross-reactive memory joined. Clones that contracted from day 15 to 85 were balanced CD4/CD8, while later expanders leaned CD4+.

TCRdb reprocessed the 5' RACE reads with MiXCR, giving one entry per CDR3 protein. The data show 110,000 to 150,000 distinct CDR3 sequences, with roughly 24% seen just once and around 22% held by the top ten. This clonotype was counted between two and nine times. Its antigen is unidentified. The CDR3 extends over 17 amino acids. Per germline, CDR1 DFQATT and CDR2 SNEGSKA (reference sequence). Unmatched junction bases numbered 16, after V lost 3 bases and J lost 2 bases. The source is an adult woman who had mild COVID-19 (a few samples of this study predate the infection). Cell type and time point are not known. The chain combines TRBV20-1 with TRBJ2-7; 7 positions match TRBD1. Input material: PBMCs or a T cell subset sorted from them (not recorded which). The DNA for the CDR3 is TGCAGTGCTAGTTCGCCATACTGGACAGGACAGGCCTACGAGCAGTACTTC. Protein sequence: CSASSPYWTGQAYEQYF.